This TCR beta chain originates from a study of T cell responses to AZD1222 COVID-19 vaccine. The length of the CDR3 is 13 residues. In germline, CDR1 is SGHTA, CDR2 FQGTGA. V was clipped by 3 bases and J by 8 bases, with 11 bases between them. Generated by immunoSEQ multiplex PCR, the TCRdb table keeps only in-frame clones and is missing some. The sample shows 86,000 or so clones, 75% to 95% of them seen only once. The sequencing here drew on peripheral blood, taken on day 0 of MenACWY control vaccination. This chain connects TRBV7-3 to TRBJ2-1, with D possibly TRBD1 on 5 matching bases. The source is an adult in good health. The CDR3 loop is CASSFAGADEQFF. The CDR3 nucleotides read TGTGCCAGCAGCTTCGCTGGGGCGGATGAGCAGTTCTTC.